The present T cell receptor beta chain was sequenced within a study of cytotoxic CD8 clonotypes in ibrutinib-treated CLL. Sequencing was performed with immunoSEQ multiplex PCR; in TCRdb, only in-frame clones are kept and a portion is missing. Altogether more than 110,000 clones are present, 91% being singletons, with the ten largest covering 11%. A single count supports this clone. Germline-derived CDR1 and CDR2 are KGHSH and LQKENI. The CDR3 has 15 amino acids. V dropped 6 bases and J dropped 6; count of bases not matched to a gene: 12. This receptor was obtained from a human donor with chronic lymphocytic leukemia. The chain carries TRBV18 and TRBJ2-7; the match to TRBD1 covers 9 bases. The source was PBMCs, collected after 12 months of ibrutinib treatment. CDR3 DNA: TGTGCCAGCTCCCACCGGGACAGGGTTTTGCGCGAGCAGTACTTC. This codes for CASSHRDRVLREQYF.